A selection of T cell receptor beta chains follows, all from one sample in a study of blood T cell repertoires in COVID-19. The data were produced by immunoSEQ multiplex PCR, yet TCRdb's version contains in-frame clones alone and is incomplete. The sample has approximately 440,000 clones; about nine tenths are singletons. Sample: PBMCs or T cells enriched from blood (not recorded which). The origin of the receptors is a woman between 18 and 29 years old who had recovered from COVID-19. Both conserved end residues are part of each CDR3. Each record gives: D gene, clone size, J gene, V gene, CDR3 DNA, CDR3 protein. The D gene is left open where the match is weak. Clone sizes are given selectively: once, few, many, or a class where the clone is expanded.

D: .
size: .
J: TRBJ2-5
V: TRBV3-1/TRBV3-2
DNA: TGTGCCAGCAGCCAAGACCTAGATCCGGGGAAGACCCAGTACTTC
CDR3: CASSQDLDPGKTQYF

D: .
size: few
J: TRBJ1-2
V: TRBV9
DNA: TGTGCCAGCAGCGTAGCGCGGGGGGGACACTATGGCTACACCTTC
CDR3: CASSVARGGHYGYTF

D: TRBD1
size: .
J: TRBJ1-2
V: TRBV5-1
DNA: TGCGCCAGCAGGGAGGGACAGGGCTCTAGCTATGGCTACACCTTC
CDR3: CASREGQGSSYGYTF

D: .
size: .
J: TRBJ1-1
V: TRBV4-1
DNA: TGCGCCAGCAGCCAACGGGGCGAAACGGGGGGAGACACTGAAGCTTTCTTT
CDR3: CASSQRGETGGDTEAFF

D: .
size: .
J: TRBJ2-2
V: TRBV10-3
DNA: TGTGCCACCGCTATTGGGGCGGACACCGGGGAGCTGTTTTTT
CDR3: CATAIGADTGELFF

D: TRBD2
size: .
J: TRBJ2-7
V: TRBV10-3
DNA: TGTGCCATTAAAGGGACTAGCGGGGGAAGCTCCTACGAGCAGTACTTC
CDR3: CAIKGTSGGSSYEQYF

D: TRBD2
size: .
J: TRBJ2-1
V: TRBV18
DNA: TGTGCCAGCTCACCCCGTCTAGCGGGGGGGAATGAGCAGTTCTTC
CDR3: CASSPRLAGGNEQFF

D: .
size: few
J: TRBJ1-1
V: TRBV19
DNA: TGTGCCAGTAGGACATTTACCCGAAGGACTGAAGCTTTCTTT
CDR3: CASRTFTRRTEAFF

D: TRBD1
size: .
J: TRBJ1-6
V: TRBV11-2
DNA: TGTGCCAGCATACCCCCGGGACAGGGGGATTCACCCCTCCACTTT
CDR3: CASIPPGQGDSPLHF

D: .
size: .
J: TRBJ1-2
V: TRBV7-3
DNA: TGTGCCAGCCGAGAACGGGACTATGGCTACACCTTC
CDR3: CASRERDYGYTF

D: TRBD1
size: .
J: TRBJ1-4
V: TRBV28
DNA: TGTGCCAGCAGTCTGGACAGGGGCAATGAAAAACTGTTTTTT
CDR3: CASSLDRGNEKLFF

D: .
size: .
J: TRBJ1-1
V: TRBV28
DNA: TGTGCCAGCAGTTTAGATTTTGACAGTGAAGCTTTCTTT
CDR3: CASSLDFDSEAFF

D: .
size: .
J: TRBJ1-2
V: TRBV4-1
DNA: TGCGCCAGCAGCCAAGGAAGTCAGGCTCGCTATGGCTACACCTTC
CDR3: CASSQGSQARYGYTF

D: TRBD2
size: once
J: TRBJ2-2
V: TRBV28
DNA: TGTGCCAGCAGACCGGGACTAGCCCTCTACTCGGAAACCGGGGAGCTGTTTTTT
CDR3: CASRPGLALYSETGELFF

D: .
size: .
J: TRBJ1-2
V: TRBV12-3/TRBV12-4
DNA: TGTGCCAGCAGTTGGGGGAGGGTAAATGGCTACACCTTC
CDR3: CASSWGRVNGYTF

D: TRBD2
size: .
J: TRBJ2-5
V: TRBV29-1
DNA: TGCAGCGTGACTAGCGGGGGGGCTCAAGAGACCCAGTACTTC
CDR3: CSVTSGGAQETQYF

D: TRBD2
size: .
J: TRBJ2-7
V: TRBV5-1
DNA: TGCGCCAGCAGCTTGGCGGGACTAGCGGGGGGCTACGAGCAGTACTTC
CDR3: CASSLAGLAGGYEQYF

D: TRBD1
size: .
J: TRBJ1-2
V: TRBV3-1/TRBV3-2
DNA: TGTGCCAGCAGCCAACAGGGGGCAGGGGGCTACACCTTC
CDR3: CASSQQGAGGYTF

D: .
size: .
J: TRBJ1-4
V: TRBV28
DNA: TGTGCCAGCAGCGAGCCTAGCCCCGGAGGTGAAAAACTGTTTTTT
CDR3: CASSEPSPGGEKLFF

D: .
size: .
J: TRBJ2-7
V: TRBV18
DNA: TGTGCCAGCTCACCCACCGACAGCTTGGGCGAGCAGTACTTC
CDR3: CASSPTDSLGEQYF